These 5 T cell receptor beta chains were sequenced from one sample in a study of T cell changes during pregnancy in multiple sclerosis. Assay used: immunoSEQ multiplex PCR; TCRdb lists only in-frame clones, some missing. The sample lists 90,000 to 120,000 clones, about 90% occurring once. This specimen consisted of peripheral blood, obtained in the third trimester of pregnancy. These TCRs come from a female donor in good health, enrolled as a control in a pregnancy study.

The genes are TRBV6-5 and TRBJ1-1, with a tentative D call TRBD1 (5 bases). Trimming shortened V by 2 bases and J by 0 bases, and 13 bases separated the two germline ends. CDR3 length: 16 residues. Per germline, CDR1 MNHEY and CDR2 SVGAGI. The CDR3, as DNA: TGTGCCAGCAGTTACGACGCCTCGACAGTGAACACTGAAGCTTTCTTT. It codes for CASSYDASTVNTEAFF.

This chain connects TRBV2 to TRBJ2-1; D is unresolved. The CDR3 length is 13 residues. V shed 7 bases and J shed 0 bases, with 7 bases lying between them. The germline CDR1 and CDR2 sequences are SNHLY and FYNNEI. In nucleotides, the CDR3 is TGTGCCAGCATGAGGAGCTCCTACAATGAGCAGTTCTTC. It translates to CASMRSSYNEQFF.

Points on this clone: The junction shows a germline mismatch at one end, possibly a read error. The CDR3 is CASSLAETGELFF. The CDR3 DNA sequence: TGTGCTAGCAGCTTAGCCGAGACCGGGGAGCTGTTTTTT. The chain uses TRBV7-7 and TRBJ2-2, with unresolved D. This CDR3 has 13 residues. Looked up from germline, CDR1 is SSHAT and CDR2 is FNYEAQ (reference sequence).

The chain recombines TRBV2 with TRBJ1-1; perhaps TRBD1 as D (5 bases). This CDR3 has 15 residues. Germline CDR1 is SNHLY and CDR2 is FYNNEI. V was shortened by 3 bases and J by 2 bases, with 13 bases between the two germline ends. The CDR3 DNA reads as TGTGCCAGCAGTGAGATAGGACACCTAAACACTGAAGCTTTCTTT. Its protein is CASSEIGHLNTEAFF.

This clone was found once. The rearrangement uses TRBV10-3 and TRBJ1-4; D call uncertain. This CDR3 comprises 16 residues. V was pared by 0 bases and J by 6 bases, with 14 bases between. The germline gives CDR1 ENHRY, CDR2 SYGVKD. CDR3 amino acids: CAISESGWGEDEKLFF. CDR3 in DNA: TGTGCCATCAGTGAGTCGGGGTGGGGAGAGGATGAAAAACTGTTTTTT.